One and the same sample provided the 29 T cell receptor beta chains below, sequenced in a study of T cells in Graves' hyperthyroidism and ophthalmopathy. RNA transcripts served as the template for amplifying TCR beta CDR3 regions. An initial round of RT-PCR targeting the TCR CDR3 relied on the HTBI primer set. TCRdb independently ran MiXCR on the multiplex PCR reads; one entry per CDR3 protein. Found here are over 350,000 distinct CDR3 sequences, around 20% of them singletons; the top ten hold roughly two fifths. Sequenced input: blood. These receptors were collected from a man between 18 and 35 years old with Graves' ophthalmopathy.

This clonotype was recorded a few times. The V gene is TRBV6-1, the J gene TRBJ1-2; tentatively, D is TRBD1 (5 bases). Trimming pared 3 bases from V and 3 bases from J, leaving 14 bases between. The CDR3 has 15 amino acids. CDR1 is MNHNS and CDR2 is SASEGT in the germline V gene. Here the CDR3 reads CASSELRGVDYGYTF. The CDR3 nucleotides read TGTGCCAGCAGTGAGTTAAGAGGGGTGGACTATGGCTACACCTTC.

This clonotype was found many times. The chain has TRBV11-2 and TRBJ2-7; 12 nucleotides line up with TRBD2. CDR1 is SGHAT, CDR2 FQNNGV, per germline. The V and J ends lost 8 bases and 2 bases, in that order; junction bases with no gene match: 4. This CDR3 is built from 14 residues. The CDR3 protein is CASRLAGGPYEQYF. CDR3 nucleotide sequence: TGTGCCAGCCGCCTAGCGGGGGGGCCCTACGAGCAGTACTTC.

The chain combines TRBV3-1 with TRBJ2-1; D is uncertain. There are 12 residues in the CDR3. Trimming removed 5 bases from V and 2 bases from J, with 4 bases in between. CDR1 is LGHDT and CDR2 is YNNKEL in the germline V gene (reference sequence). The CDR3 nucleotides read TGTGCCAGCAGCGTCACCTACAATGAGCAGTTCTTC. This gives the protein CASSVTYNEQFF.

In its sample, this clonotype was seen many times. The V gene is TRBV27, the J gene TRBJ1-5, with D unclear. This CDR3 is built from 15 residues. V gave up 3 bases and J gave up 0 bases, with 9 bases separating them. The germline CDR1 and CDR2 sequences are MNHEY and SMNVEV (reference sequence). The CDR3 DNA reads as TGTGCCAGCAGTTTGGGAAGGTATAGCAATCAGCCCCAGCATTTT. It specifies CASSLGRYSNQPQHF.

This clonotype was counted a few times. The chain has TRBV20-1 and TRBJ1-2; D is possibly TRBD1 (5 bases). The CDR3 covers 13 residues. Germline V gene lookup returns CDR1 DFQATT and CDR2 SNEGSKA (reference sequence). The V end was cut by 5 bases, the J end by 5 bases, with 15 bases between. The CDR3 protein is CSAEQDTRYGYTF. The DNA for the CDR3 is TGCAGTGCTGAACAGGACACGCGATATGGCTACACCTTC.

In this sample, this clonotype turned up many times. The genes are TRBV6-1 and TRBJ2-3; TRBD2 matches 15 bases. Losses at the gene ends were 5 bases for V and 6 bases for J; bases not matched to a gene: 6. The V gene's germline CDR1 is MNHNS and CDR2 SASEGT. The CDR3 covers 16 residues. The CDR3: CASSSGTSGGHDTQYF. The CDR3, as DNA: TGTGCCAGCAGTTCGGGGACTAGCGGGGGGCACGATACGCAGTATTTT.

The J gene is TRBJ2-7, the V gene TRBV4-2; 7 bases are shared with TRBD2. This CDR3 has 16 residues. Trimming took 0 bases from V and 2 from J; bases not matched to a gene: 7. CDR1 and CDR2 (germline): LGHNA, YNFKEQ. This chain's CDR3 is CASSQEVAGVPYEQYF. The CDR3, as DNA: TGTGCCAGCAGCCAAGAGGTAGCGGGTGTCCCCTACGAGCAGTACTTC.

This clonotype was counted between two and nine times. V and J are TRBV18 and TRBJ1-5; D possibly corresponds to TRBD1 (6 bases). V was trimmed by 3 bases and J by 0 bases, leaving 12 bases between them. Germline CDR1 is KGHSH and CDR2 is LQKENI. This CDR3 is 16 amino acids long. Here the CDR3 reads CASSPGTPDSNQPQHF. The CDR3 coding sequence is TGTGCCAGCTCACCTGGGACACCTGATAGCAATCAGCCCCAGCATTTT.

This clonotype was recorded at least ten times. The genes are TRBV7-9 and TRBJ2-5; maybe TRBD1 (6 bases). Germline V gene sequence: CDR1 SEHNR, CDR2 FQNEAQ (reference sequence). This CDR3 spans 15 amino acids. Trimming removed 5 bases from V and 1 base from J, with 14 bases in between. The CDR3 coding sequence is TGTGCCAGCAGCCCGCCGGGACACCCCCAAGAGACCCAGTACTTC. This gives the protein CASSPPGHPQETQYF.

The chain couples TRBV10-2 to TRBJ1-3; D is unresolved. The CDR3 is made up of 15 amino acids. Between the trimmed V and J ends, which lost 3 bases and 8 bases, there was a span of 17 bases. In germline, CDR1 is WSHSY, CDR2 SAAADI. The CDR3 bases are TGCGCCAGCAGTGATACGGACTACCCAGCGGACACCATATATTTT. It specifies CASSDTDYPADTIYF.

This clonotype turned up a few times. The chain carries TRBV9 and TRBJ1-2; a possible D gene is TRBD1 (6 bases). This CDR3 spans 15 amino acids. Germline lookup yields CDR1 SGDLS and CDR2 YYNGEE. Deletions cut 3 bases from V and 4 bases from J, with 16 bases between. The chain's CDR3 is CASSGVGGGGYGYTF. The CDR3 DNA sequence: TGTGCCAGCAGCGGCGTGGGGGGCGGCGGCTATGGCTACACCTTC.

This clonotype was seen at least ten times. V and J are TRBV2 and TRBJ2-5, with D tentatively TRBD1 or TRBD2 (6 bases each). This CDR3 spans 15 amino acids. Germline CDR1 is SNHLY and CDR2 is FYNNEI. The ends were cut back, 4 bases at V and 5 bases at J, with 17 bases in the middle. CDR3 DNA: TGTGCCAGCAGTGGCGGAGGGGGGCTCGGTGAGACCCAGTACTTC. This encodes CASSGGGGLGETQYF.

This clonotype was seen repeatedly, ten times or more. The chain has TRBV7-9 and TRBJ2-5; D is possibly TRBD2 (6 bases). Germline V gene sequence: CDR1 SEHNR, CDR2 FQNEAQ (reference sequence). This CDR3 has 15 amino acids. The V end lost 5 bases, the J end lost 5 bases, and 18 bases lay between the germline ends. Here the CDR3 reads CASSPRGEGRETQYF. The CDR3 DNA follows: TGTGCCAGCAGCCCCCGCGGGGAAGGGCGGGAGACCCAGTACTTC.

V usage is TRBV20-1 and J usage is TRBJ1-4; 7 bases are shared with TRBD1. The germline gives CDR1 DFQATT, CDR2 SNEGSKA (reference sequence). V gave up 0 bases and J gave up 3 bases; unmatched junction bases: 7. This CDR3 spans 16 amino acids. CDR3 sequence reads: CSARDVTGSANEKLFF. In nucleotides, the CDR3 is TGCAGTGCTAGAGACGTGACAGGGAGCGCTAATGAAAAACTGTTTTTT.

This clonotype has at least ten counts. The rearrangement uses TRBV20-1 and TRBJ2-1; 7 bases are shared with TRBD2. With V trimmed by 2 bases and J by 9 bases, 13 bases remained unmatched. Germline CDR1 DFQATT, CDR2 SNEGSKA (reference sequence). This CDR3 has 15 amino acids. CDR3 loop: CSARPWGGNPPEQFF. In nucleotides, the CDR3 is TGCAGTGCTAGACCCTGGGGGGGTAATCCCCCTGAGCAGTTCTTC.

This clonotype has a handful of counts. The chain joins TRBV6-1 to TRBJ1-1; D is ambiguous. This CDR3 contains 12 residues. V lost 7 bases, J lost 3 bases, and 9 bases lay in between. Germline-derived CDR1 and CDR2 are MNHNS and SASEGT. Here the CDR3 reads CASKGKDTEAFF. CDR3 nucleotides: TGTGCCAGCAAGGGCAAGGACACTGAAGCTTTCTTT.

The CDR3 region is CASMSGQLNTEAFF. Here the CDR3 DNA reads TGTGCCAGCATGTCGGGACAGTTGAACACTGAAGCTTTCTTT. V usage is TRBV6-2 or TRBV6-3 and J usage is TRBJ1-1, with 7 bases aligning to TRBD1. The germline gives CDR1 MNHEY, CDR2 SVGEGT. J lost 0 bases, V lost 7 bases, and 5 bases had no gene match. The CDR3 extends over 14 amino acids.

In this sample, this clonotype turned up many times. The rearrangement uses TRBV20-1 and TRBJ1-1, with 9 positions matching TRBD1. V dropped 6 bases and J dropped 6; count of bases not matched to a gene: 8. Germline V gives CDR1 DFQATT, CDR2 SNEGSKA (reference sequence). The CDR3 has 13 residues. The CDR3 loop is CSAPGQGSSEAFF. The CDR3 DNA reads as TGCAGTGCACCCGGACAGGGGAGTTCTGAAGCTTTCTTT.

This clonotype was picked up a small number of times. This sequence joins TRBV4-1 and TRBJ2-4; weak D call: TRBD2 (5 bases). From germline, CDR1 is MGHRA and CDR2 YSYEKL. V was cut by 0 bases and J by 0 bases, with 12 bases left in between. CDR3 length equals 17 residues. This chain's CDR3 is CASSQDIGVIAKNIQYF. The CDR3 bases are TGCGCCAGCAGCCAAGATATCGGGGTCATAGCCAAAAACATTCAGTACTTC.

V gene TRBV25-1 combines with J gene TRBJ1-2, with D tentatively TRBD1 (5 bases). CDR3 length equals 14 residues. Trimming shortened V by 6 bases and J by 3 bases, and 14 bases separated the two germline ends. Germline CDR1 and CDR2: MGHDK and SYGVNS. As DNA, the CDR3 is TGTGCCAGCAGCGAGGGCGGACAAGACTATGGCTACACCTTC. Translated: CASSEGGQDYGYTF.

Ten or more counts support this clonotype. The chain links TRBV7-6 to TRBJ1-2; 10 bases fit TRBD1. This CDR3 contains 16 residues. J was trimmed by 4 bases and V by 4 bases; bases with no gene match: 9. Germline loops: CDR1 SGHVS, CDR2 FNYEAQ. DNA of the CDR3: TGTGCCAGCAGCTCGCTAAGCCGGGACAGGGGCTATGGCTACACCTTC. Its translation is CASSSLSRDRGYGYTF.

V usage is TRBV7-2 and J usage is TRBJ2-7; D tentatively reads TRBD1 or TRBD2 (5 bases each). V dropped 3 bases and J dropped 6 bases, with 12 bases sitting between them. The CDR3 sequence is 13 residues long. Germline CDR1 reads SGHTA; CDR2 reads FQGNSA. CDR3 residues: CASSFAGTVEQYF. Here the CDR3 DNA reads TGTGCCAGCAGCTTTGCCGGGACGGTCGAGCAGTACTTC. Based on the CDR3 plus reference TRBV7-2 and TRBJ2-7, the full variable domain is GAGVSQSPSNKVTEKGKDVELRCDPISGHTALYWYRQSLGQGLEFLIYFQGNSAPDKSGLPSDRFSAERTGGSVSTLTIQRTQQEDSAVYLCASSFAGTVEQYFGPGTRLTVT.

This clonotype was seen many times. The chain links TRBV7-3 to TRBJ1-2; 8 bases map to TRBD1. V shed 2 bases and J 4 bases; nucleotides not matched to a gene: 6. Germline loops: CDR1 SGHTA, CDR2 FQGTGA. This CDR3 is 15 amino acids long. CDR3 bases: TGTGCCAGCAGCTTACGTCCAGGGGGCGTCTATGGCTACACCTTC. Encoded protein: CASSLRPGGVYGYTF.

This clonotype was counted many times. The chain links TRBV28 to TRBJ2-5, with D uncertain. The V end was cut by 3 bases, the J end by 5 bases, with 10 bases between. Germline CDR1 is MDHEN and CDR2 is SYDVKM. CDR3 length equals 13 residues. The CDR3 DNA is TGTGCCAGCAGTTTGGGCGAGAGGGAGACCCAGTACTTC. Translated, it gives CASSLGERETQYF. Variable domain in full (rest from reference TRBV28 and TRBJ2-5): DVKVTQSSRYLVKRTGEKVFLECVQDMDHENMFWYRQDPGLGLRLIYFSYDVKMKEKGDIPEGYSVSREKKERFSLILESASTNQTSMYLCASSLGERETQYFGPGTRLLVL.

This rearrangement joins TRBV14 to TRBJ1-5; D is unclear. The CDR3 has 13 residues. Germline-derived CDR1 and CDR2 are SGHDN and FVKESK. The V end lost 2 bases, the J end lost 4 bases, and 6 bases lay between the germline ends. The CDR3 sequence: CASSQSSNQPQHF. The CDR3 DNA sequence: TGTGCCAGCAGCCAAAGCAGTAATCAGCCCCAGCATTTT.

The chain joins TRBV6-1 to TRBJ2-1; D remains unclear. The CDR3 is made up of 15 amino acids. Germline V gene data show CDR1 as MNHNS and CDR2 as SASEGT. Between the trimmed V and J ends, which lost 7 bases and 0 bases, there was a span of 13 bases. The CDR3 loop is CASKIGPSSYNEQFF. Written as DNA, the CDR3 is TGTGCCAGCAAGATCGGGCCAAGCTCCTACAATGAGCAGTTCTTC.

J is TRBJ2-1 and V is TRBV11-2; TRBD1 aligns across 8 bases. J lost 8 bases, V lost 2 bases, and 8 bases had no gene match. This CDR3 is 15 amino acids long. CDR1 is SGHAT, CDR2 FQNNGV, per germline. This CDR3 is CASSLNRGVDDEQFF. CDR3 nucleotides: TGTGCCAGCAGCTTAAACAGGGGGGTAGACGATGAGCAGTTCTTC.

In this sample, this clonotype turned up a few times. A much more abundant neighbour one base away suggests this may be a read error. This chain joins TRBV12-3 or TRBV12-4 and TRBJ2-1, with 10 bases identical to TRBD1. This CDR3 is built from 14 residues. V was pared by 7 bases and J by 2 bases, with 2 bases of the junction left unmatched. The CDR3 sequence: CASTGTGAYNEQFF. The DNA for the CDR3 is TGTGCCAGCACCGGGACAGGGGCCTACAATGAGCAGTTCTTC.

The sample holds many counts of this clonotype. The chain uses TRBV7-9 and TRBJ2-5; perhaps TRBD2 as D (6 bases). The V gene lost 2 bases and the J gene lost 4 bases, with 14 bases spanning the gap. The CDR3 contains 15 residues. CDR1 SEHNR and CDR2 FQNEAQ come from the germline V gene (reference sequence). The CDR3 spells CASSLTFTEGETQYF. CDR3 DNA sequence: TGTGCCAGCAGCTTAACCTTCACGGAGGGAGAGACCCAGTACTTC.